This T cell receptor (beta chain) originates from a study of T cells after yellow fever vaccination. Study at large: Preparation of fractions with low cell numbers was performed using SMART-Seq v4 Ultra Low Input. The study's findings and limits: Sorted repertoires could include abundant contaminating clonotypes from bulk cells. Reappearance after the booster was seen for most primary-vaccination clones, at 95% to 97% CD4 and 70% to 90% CD8.

The sample holds a few counts of this clonotype. Its antigen remains unknown. The TCR cDNA carried a universal primer site and UMIs from 5'RACE template switching. Each CDR3 protein gets one entry after TCRdb re-called the 5' RACE reads with MiXCR. The table lists about 150,000 distinct CDR3 sequences, 5.5% to 7.5% of them singletons. Germline V lookup: CDR1 SGHRS, CDR2 YFSETQ. Trimming took off 0 bases at V and 2 bases at J, with 9 bases between the two ends. This CDR3 has 16 amino acids. This receptor was identified in a young man who received the YFV17D yellow fever vaccine. The material was CD4+ T cells sorted from PBMCs, obtained on the day of the first yellow fever vaccination. V gene TRBV5-1 combines with J gene TRBJ2-6; D possibly corresponds to TRBD1 (5 bases). CDR3 nucleotide sequence: TGCGCCAGCAGCTTGGTGGCAGGGACTGGGGCCAACGTCCTGACTTTC. It is translated as CASSLVAGTGANVLTF. The variable domain in full, with the rest retrieved from reference TRBV5-1 and TRBJ2-6, is KAGVTQTPRYLIKTRGQQVTLSCSPISGHRSVSWYQQTPGQGLQFLFEYFSETQRNKGNFPGRFSGRQFSNSRSEMNVSTLELGDSALYLCASSLVAGTGANVLTFGAGSRLTVL.